This paragraph reports one T cell receptor (beta chain). The sample is drawn from a study of blood T cell repertoires in COVID-19. Study-level background: Acute-phase and convalescent COVID-19 samples originated in the United States, Italy and Spain. From T cells, B-cell-depleted T cells, or PBMCs came the material, which was cDNA or gDNA.

Per the original data handling: Nucleated cell counts were estimated from reference gene primer amplification. Profiling relied on immunoSEQ multiplex PCR, and the TCRdb table lists in-frame clones only, not all of them. Clone size and the V and J calls come from that table; the DNA yielded D and trimming. The sample consists of about 270,000 clones, approximately 86% of them appearing once. The specimen sequenced was peripheral blood. The TCR sequence derives from a woman aged 45-65 years with active or convalescent COVID-19.

CDR3 in DNA: TGCGCCAGCAGCGCGACAGCCTATGGCTACACCTTC. Protein product: CASSATAYGYTF. This rearrangement joins TRBV10-2 to TRBJ1-2; possibly TRBD1 for D (5 bases). V lost 6 bases and J lost 4, with 9 bases in between. Germline CDR1 and CDR2: WSHSY and SAAADI. CDR3 size: 12 residues.